These 16 T cell receptor beta chains were sequenced from one sample in a study of beta chain features in type 1 diabetes. Study-wide results and limits: All four CD4+ subsets of Type 1 diabetes patients contained TCRB CDR3s that were moderately but significantly shorter.

Every bit of the isolated RNA underwent reverse transcription, so sequencing read expressed TCRB transcripts. The assay was immunoSEQ multiplex PCR, and TCRdb's table has in-frame clones only and misses some. Of under 300,000 clones detected, approximately 11% appear once; the ten largest clones hold around 0.018%. Their target antigens are unknown. Input material: naive CD4+ T cells from blood. These receptors were collected from a young man with type 1 diabetes.

The rearrangement uses TRBV4-1 and TRBJ2-7; TRBD1 matches at 10 bases. Germline V gives CDR1 MGHRA, CDR2 YSYEKL. The CDR3 runs to 15 residues. The J segment lost 2 bases and the V segment lost 4 bases, leaving 5 bases of the junction unmatched. The CDR3 sequence is CASSLGQGGPYEQYF. In DNA, the CDR3 is TGCGCCAGCAGCCTAGGACAGGGGGGTCCCTACGAGCAGTACTTC.

This clone was counted only a few times. The V call is TRBV11-2, the J call TRBJ1-4; D not certain. Deletions cut 5 bases from V and 6 bases from J, with 10 bases between. CDR3 length: 13 residues. Germline loops: CDR1 SGHAT, CDR2 FQNNGV. As DNA, the CDR3 is TGTGCCAGCAGCGCCGGACTGTATGAAAAACTGTTTTTT. Its protein product is CASSAGLYEKLFF.

A few counts support this clone. The chain is built from TRBV28 and TRBJ2-7; 9 bases fit TRBD1. J lost 2 bases, V lost 7 bases, and 3 bases had no gene match. CDR3 length: 13 amino acids. Germline V gene data show CDR1 as MDHEN and CDR2 as SYDVKM. The CDR3 loop reads CASIGQGTYEQYF. As DNA, the CDR3 is TGTGCCAGCATCGGACAGGGGACCTACGAGCAGTACTTC. Supplemented by reference TRBV28 and TRBJ2-7, the full variable domain reads DVKVTQSSRYLVKRTGEKVFLECVQDMDHENMFWYRQDPGLGLRLIYFSYDVKMKEKGDIPEGYSVSREKKERFSLILESASTNQTSMYLCASIGQGTYEQYFGPGTRLTVT.

This clone was observed a handful of times. The genes are TRBV7-2 and TRBJ2-1; 13 nucleotides match TRBD2. Germline CDR1 is SGHTA and CDR2 is FQGNSA. Losses at the gene ends were 4 bases for V and 6 bases for J; bases not matched to a gene: 3. The CDR3 loop spans 15 amino acids. The CDR3 region has the DNA TGTGCCAGCAGCTGGACTAGCGGGGGAGGCAATGAGCAGTTCTTC. Translating it yields CASSWTSGGGNEQFF.

This clone appeared a few times. V gene TRBV18 combines with J gene TRBJ2-1; a weak D match, TRBD2 (5 bases). Germline lookup yields CDR1 KGHSH and CDR2 LQKENI. CDR3 length: 16 amino acids. Trimming took 2 bases from V and 3 from J, leaving 14 bases between them. CDR3 loop: CASSPTMVSGYNEQFF. For the CDR3, the DNA is TGTGCCAGCTCACCAACGATGGTAAGCGGCTACAATGAGCAGTTCTTC.

The V and J genes are TRBV2 and TRBJ1-6; 7 bases match TRBD1. The CDR3 consists of 14 residues. The V and J ends lost 6 bases and 6 bases, in that order; junction bases with no gene match: 5. From germline, CDR1 is SNHLY and CDR2 FYNNEI. The CDR3: CASRRQGGNSPLHF. CDR3 nucleotide sequence: TGTGCCAGCAGGAGACAGGGTGGTAATTCACCCCTCCACTTT.

The chain carries TRBV11-1 and TRBJ1-6; no definite D call. The CDR3 is 13 residues long. V lost 2 bases and J 11 bases, leaving 10 bases between the germline ends. Germline V CDR1 and CDR2: SGHAT, FQDESV (reference sequence). CDR3 in amino acids: CASSLLGRTPLHF. The DNA of the CDR3 is TGTGCCAGCAGCTTACTGGGGAGAACACCCCTCCACTTT.

The genes are TRBV9 and TRBJ2-7, with D possibly being TRBD2 (5 bases). CDR1 and CDR2 from the germline V gene are SGDLS and YYNGEE. Trimming removed 0 bases at V and 5 bases at J, with 9 bases between. This CDR3 contains 13 residues. The CDR3: CASSVEVRDEQYF. CDR3 DNA: TGTGCCAGCAGCGTAGAGGTGCGGGACGAGCAGTACTTC. The variable domain in full, completed from reference TRBV9 and TRBJ2-7, reads DSGVTQTPKHLITATGQRVTLRCSPRSGDLSVYWYQQSLDQGLQFLIQYYNGEERAKGNILERFSAQQFPDLHSELNLSSLELGDSALYFCASSVEVRDEQYFGPGTRLTVT.

The chain combines TRBV5-1 with TRBJ2-5; TRBD2 aligns across 9 bases. Looked up from germline, CDR1 is SGHRS and CDR2 is YFSETQ. This CDR3 comprises 14 residues. After removal of 3 bases from V and 5 bases from J, the junction contained 5 bases not matched to a gene. In DNA form, the CDR3 reads TGCGCCAGCAGCTCGCGGGGGGGCATCGAGACCCAGTACTTC. Protein sequence: CASSSRGGIETQYF. The variable domain in full, with the rest retrieved from reference TRBV5-1 and TRBJ2-5, is KAGVTQTPRYLIKTRGQQVTLSCSPISGHRSVSWYQQTPGQGLQFLFEYFSETQRNKGNFPGRFSGRQFSNSRSEMNVSTLELGDSALYLCASSSRGGIETQYFGPGTRLLVL.

This clone was observed a handful of times. The genes are TRBV30 and TRBJ1-3, with unresolved D. The CDR3 length is 12 residues. Trimming stripped 4 bases from V and 0 bases from J, with 4 bases between. CDR1 is GTSNPN and CDR2 is SVGIG in the germline V gene (reference sequence). The CDR3 spells CAWTGSGNTIYF. CDR3 in DNA: TGTGCCTGGACAGGCTCTGGAAACACCATATATTTT. Full variable domain (outside the CDR3, taken from reference TRBV30 and TRBJ1-3): SQTIHQWPATLVQPVGSPLSLECTVEGTSNPNLYWYRQAAGRGLQLLFYSVGIGQISSEVPQNLSASRPQDRQFILSSKKLLLSDSGFYLCAWTGSGNTIYFGEGSWLTVV.

This clone turned up a few times. The J gene is TRBJ2-1, the V gene TRBV28, with TRBD2 matching 10 bases. Germline trimming cut 2 bases from V and 2 bases from J; bases unmatched to any gene: 3. This CDR3 has 16 amino acids. Germline V gene sequence: CDR1 MDHEN, CDR2 SYDVKM. The CDR3 DNA reads as TGTGCCAGCAGTTTAGTAAGCGGGGGGGCCTACAATGAGCAGTTCTTC. This encodes CASSLVSGGAYNEQFF.

The chain combines TRBV5-1 with TRBJ1-4, with D unclear. The CDR3 sequence is 14 residues long. Trimming pared 0 bases from V and 8 bases from J, leaving 11 bases between. Germline CDR1 reads SGHRS; CDR2 reads YFSETQ. The DNA of the CDR3 is TGCGCCAGCAGCTTGGGATCCCAGATGGAAAAACTGTTTTTT. Amino acid sequence: CASSLGSQMEKLFF. Drawing the rest from reference TRBV5-1 and TRBJ1-4, the complete variable domain is KAGVTQTPRYLIKTRGQQVTLSCSPISGHRSVSWYQQTPGQGLQFLFEYFSETQRNKGNFPGRFSGRQFSNSRSEMNVSTLELGDSALYLCASSLGSQMEKLFFGSGTQLSVL.

There are a few counts of this clone. The genes are TRBV27 and TRBJ1-6, with 7 bases aligning to TRBD1. Germline CDR1 is MNHEY and CDR2 is SMNVEV (reference sequence). The CDR3 loop spans 15 amino acids. J lost 9 bases, V lost 2 bases, and 7 bases had no gene match. This CDR3 reads CASSLLITGVSPLHF. The CDR3 DNA sequence: TGTGCCAGCAGTTTACTAATTACAGGGGTTTCACCCCTCCACTTT.

The chain is built from TRBV30 and TRBJ1-4; D gene uncertain. CDR1 is GTSNPN, CDR2 SVGIG, per germline (reference sequence). The V end lost 4 bases, the J end lost 8 bases, and 14 bases lay between the germline ends. The CDR3 extends over 13 amino acids. In DNA, the CDR3 is TGTGCCTGGAAGTCGGGAATGAGGGAAAAACTGTTTTTT. Amino acids: CAWKSGMREKLFF.

This clone occurred a few times. The gene calls are TRBV29-1 and TRBJ2-6; a possible D gene is TRBD1 (5 bases). This CDR3 region has 15 residues. Germline V gene data show CDR1 as SQVTM and CDR2 as ANQGSEA. V lost 6 bases and J lost 0, with 12 bases in between. CDR3 nucleotide sequence: TGCAGCGTCGTGGGGCATACCTCTGGGGCCAACGTCCTGACTTTC. Encoded protein: CSVVGHTSGANVLTF.

This chain links TRBV4-1 with TRBJ2-7; 8 positions agree with TRBD1. J was trimmed by 3 bases and V by 0 bases; bases with no gene match: 7. The CDR3 spans 16 residues. CDR1 MGHRA and CDR2 YSYEKL come from the germline V gene. CDR3 in amino acids: CASSQDPGTGNYEQYF. The DNA for the CDR3 is TGCGCCAGCAGCCAAGATCCCGGGACAGGCAACTACGAGCAGTACTTC.